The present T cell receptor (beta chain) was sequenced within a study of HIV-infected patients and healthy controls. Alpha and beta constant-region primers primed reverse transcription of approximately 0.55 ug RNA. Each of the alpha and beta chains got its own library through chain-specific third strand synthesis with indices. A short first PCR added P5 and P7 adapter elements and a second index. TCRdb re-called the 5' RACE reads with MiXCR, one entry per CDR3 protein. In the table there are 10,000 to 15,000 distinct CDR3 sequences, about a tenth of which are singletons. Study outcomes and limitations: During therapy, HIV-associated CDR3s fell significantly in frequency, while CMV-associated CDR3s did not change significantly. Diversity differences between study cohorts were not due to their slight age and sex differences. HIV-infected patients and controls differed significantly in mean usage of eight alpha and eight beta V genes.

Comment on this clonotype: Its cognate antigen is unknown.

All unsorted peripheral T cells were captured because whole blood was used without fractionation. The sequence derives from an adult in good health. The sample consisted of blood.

The CDR3: CASSLAGTPEQFF. The CDR3 DNA sequence: TGTGCCAGCAGCTTGGCCGGAACCCCCGAGCAGTTCTTC. This chain links TRBV5-4 with TRBJ2-1; D unresolved. The CDR3 runs 13 residues. The V end lost 0 bases, the J end lost 10 bases, and 11 bases lay between the germline ends. Germline-derived CDR1 and CDR2 are SGHNT and YYREEE (reference sequence).